This T cell receptor beta chain was found in a study of T-cell memory formation after mild COVID-19. General observations from the study: Some clones that responded were present in memory (sampled pre-infection), which suggests cross-reactive memory joined.

Employing constant-segment primers, 5'RACE generated TCR alpha and TCR beta cDNA libraries bearing sample barcodes and UMIs. A single record per CDR3 protein comes from TCRdb applying MiXCR to the 5' RACE reads. The sample records fewer than 700,000 distinct CDR3 sequences, roughly 22% being singletons. About this clonotype: Its antigen is not identified.

CDR3 length: 11 residues. V shed 4 bases and J shed 5 bases, with 5 bases lying between them. Germline V gene data show CDR1 as MNHEY and CDR2 as SVGAGI. This clonotype originated in an adult woman who had mild COVID-19 (a few samples of this study predate the infection). Cell type and time point are not known. What was sequenced was PBMCs or a T cell subset sorted from them (not recorded which). The chain links TRBV6-5 to TRBJ1-2, with D hard to call. The CDR3 loop is CASSSEYGYTF. Here the CDR3 DNA reads TGTGCCAGCAGTTCAGAGTATGGCTACACCTTC.